Detailed here is one T cell receptor (beta chain). The V gene's germline CDR1 is SGHAT and CDR2 FQNNGV. V was shortened by 5 bases and J by 0 bases, with 11 bases between the two germline ends. This CDR3 has 15 amino acids. TCRdb's table, derived via immunoSEQ multiplex PCR, lists solely in-frame clones and lacks some. The repertoire holds fewer than 250,000 clones, with around 90% as singletons. This sample stems from a study of blood T cell repertoires in COVID-19. Study information: Specimens from acute and convalescent COVID-19 originated in the United States, Italy and Spain.

The gene calls are TRBV11-2 and TRBJ1-5, with D unclear. Sequencing input: PBMCs or T cells enriched from blood (not recorded which). This TCR was sampled from a man aged 45-65 years who had been exposed to COVID-19. The CDR3 region has the DNA TGTGCCAGCAGCGCTGAACTGAATAGCAATCAGCCCCAGCATTTT. Its translation is CASSAELNSNQPQHF.